This T cell receptor (beta chain) was sequenced in a study of CD8+ T cells in alopecia areata. Treatment noted: oral pan-JAK inhibitor, 5-10 mg twice daily. A remark on this clone: Its antigen is as yet unknown.

Study outcomes and limitations: For baseline CD8+ expansion, any link to response stays uncertain with one nonresponder.

The authors extracted RNA and reverse transcribed it into cDNA as the sequencing template. Sequencing was performed with immunoSEQ multiplex PCR; in TCRdb, only in-frame clones are kept and a portion is missing. This sample has roughly 190,000 clones; 55% to 70% occur once, and the top ten carry 0.65% to 0.7%. The CDR3 has 13 residues. CDR1 and CDR2 from the germline V gene are SEHNR and FQNEAQ (reference sequence). Trimming took off 3 bases at V and 8 bases at J, with 13 bases between the two ends. This TCR was sampled from a human donor with alopecia areata. The sequencing used CD4+ T cells sorted from blood, collected at week 4, from a patient treated with tofacitinib. V is TRBV7-9 and J is TRBJ1-2; D remains unclear. The CDR3, as DNA: TGTGCCAGCAGCTTGCGGGGAGTGAACGGCTACACCTTC. Translating gives CASSLRGVNGYTF.